The rows below give T cell receptor beta chains drawn from one sample of a study of blood T cell repertoires in COVID-19. The protocol was immunoSEQ multiplex PCR, while the TCRdb copy is restricted to in-frame clones and leaves out a portion. The table lists 65,000 to 80,000 clones, about 90% of them singletons, with around 5.4% in the top ten. The source material was peripheral blood. The receptors stem from a human donor in a cohort sampled during active COVID-19. Both conserved end residues are part of each CDR3. A D gene is named only where the DNA matches it firmly. Some rows mark clone size as missing; the rest say once, few, many or name a class of expanded clone.

TRBD1	TRBJ1-6	-	TRBV19	TGTGCCAGCTCGCGACAGGGGGCATTTTCACCCCTCCACTTT	CASSRQGAFSPLHF
-	TRBJ1-6	-	TRBV6-1	TGTGCCAGCAGTGCTGAGCCGGGACTGTTAAATTCACCCCTCCACTTT	CASSAEPGLLNSPLHF
-	TRBJ2-5	-	TRBV3-1/TRBV3-2	TGTGCCAGCAGCCATTTATCGGGAGAGACCCAGTACTTC	CASSHLSGETQYF
-	TRBJ2-5	-	TRBV11-3	TGTGCCAGCAGCTTATTCGGGGAAGAGACCCAGTACTTC	CASSLFGEETQYF
TRBD2	TRBJ2-1	once	TRBV6-1	TGTGCCAGCAGTGACCTTCTAGCGGGGGGGAGGAATGAGCAGTTCTTC	CASSDLLAGGRNEQFF
TRBD1	TRBJ1-1	-	TRBV9	TGTGCCAGCAGCGTACTGACAGGGGAAGCTTTCTTT	CASSVLTGEAFF
-	TRBJ1-2	-	TRBV7-3	TGTGCCAGCAGCGGGGTCGGGGGAGACGGCTACACCTTC	CASSGVGGDGYTF
-	TRBJ1-6	once	TRBV12-3/TRBV12-4	TGTGCCAGCAGTTTACGCGGGCATACACCCCTCCACTTT	CASSLRGHTPLHF
TRBD1	TRBJ2-7	-	TRBV6-5	TGTGCCAGCAGTCGACGGGAAACAGGGGCCCAGCAGTACTTC	CASSRRETGAQQYF
-	TRBJ1-6	-	TRBV7-8	TGTGCCAGCAGCGCGGGACGGCGAAGCTCCTATAATTCACCCCTCCACTTT	CASSAGRRSSYNSPLHF
TRBD2	TRBJ2-1	-	TRBV11-2	TGTGCCAGCAGCTCTCAAACTAGCGGGGGGGCCGGCAATGAGCAGTTCTTC	CASSSQTSGGAGNEQFF
-	TRBJ2-2	-	TRBV10-3	TGTGCCATCAGTGAAGGAGCGAACACCGGGGAGCTGTTTTTT	CAISEGANTGELFF
TRBD1	TRBJ2-7	-	TRBV29-1	TGCAGCGGACAACGACAGGGGTACGAGCAGTACTTC	CSGQRQGYEQYF
-	TRBJ2-7	-	TRBV4-1	TGCGCCAGCAGCCAAACACGGGACTTTGACTCCTACGAGCAGTACTTC	CASSQTRDFDSYEQYF
-	TRBJ1-3	once	TRBV4-3	TGCGCCAGCAGCCAAGATATGTCCGAGACTGGAAACACCATATATTTT	CASSQDMSETGNTIYF
TRBD2	TRBJ2-3	once	TRBV6-5	TGTGCCAGCAGTTACGCTAGCGGGGGGTCAGATACGCAGTATTTT	CASSYASGGSDTQYF
TRBD1	TRBJ2-7	-	TRBV6-1	TGTGCCAGCACCATGACAGGGGGCAACTACGAGCAGTACTTC	CASTMTGGNYEQYF
-	TRBJ2-2	-	TRBV3-1/TRBV3-2	TGTGCCAGCAGCCCGACCCAGTTCGGGACCGGGGAGCTGTTTTTT	CASSPTQFGTGELFF
-	TRBJ2-7	-	TRBV6-5	TGTGCCAGCAGAAATGTCGGGGGGCCTGAATACGAGCAGTACTTC	CASRNVGGPEYEQYF
TRBD2	TRBJ2-5	-	TRBV3-1/TRBV3-2	TGTGCCAGCAGCCAAGATCCAGGACTAGAGACGGAGACCCAGTACTTC	CASSQDPGLETETQYF
-	TRBJ1-2	-	TRBV6-5	TGTGCCAGCAGAGACAGGAATAACTATGGCTACACCTTC	CASRDRNNYGYTF
-	TRBJ2-2	few	TRBV7-9	TGTGCCAGCAGCCGACCCGAGACAACCGCCACCGGGGAGCTGTTTTTT	CASSRPETTATGELFF
-	TRBJ2-3	-	TRBV9	TGTGCCAGCAGCGTAGGCCCGGGGGGCGGCACAGATACGCAGTATTTT	CASSVGPGGGTDTQYF
-	TRBJ1-1	-	TRBV19	TGTGCCAGTAGTATACAGTTATCTAACACTGAAGCTTTCTTT	CASSIQLSNTEAFF
-	TRBJ1-4	-	TRBV6-2/TRBV6-3	TGTGCCAGCAGTTACTACGGTTCTAGGTATAATGAAAAACTGTTTTTT	CASSYYGSRYNEKLFF